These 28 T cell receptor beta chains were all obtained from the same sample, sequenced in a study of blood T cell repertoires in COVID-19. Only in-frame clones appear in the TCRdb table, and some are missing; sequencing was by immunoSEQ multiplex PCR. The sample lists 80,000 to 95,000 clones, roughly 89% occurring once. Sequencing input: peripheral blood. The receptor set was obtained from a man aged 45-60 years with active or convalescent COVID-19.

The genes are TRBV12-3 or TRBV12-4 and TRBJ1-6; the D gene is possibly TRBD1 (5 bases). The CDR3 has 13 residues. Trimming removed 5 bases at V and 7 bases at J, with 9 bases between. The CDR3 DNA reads TGTGCCAGCAGTCTGACAGCCAATTCACCCCTCCACTTT. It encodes CASSLTANSPLHF.

The CDR3 region is CASSKTSGPASATQYF. CDR3 nucleotides: TGTGCCAGTAGTAAAACTAGCGGGCCTGCTTCAGCTACGCAGTATTTT. This sequence joins TRBV19 and TRBJ2-3, with TRBD2 identical over 9 bases. The CDR3 totals 16 residues. V lost 4 bases and J lost 8; bases outside the gene matches: 13. Germline V lookup: CDR1 LNHDA, CDR2 SQIVND (reference sequence).

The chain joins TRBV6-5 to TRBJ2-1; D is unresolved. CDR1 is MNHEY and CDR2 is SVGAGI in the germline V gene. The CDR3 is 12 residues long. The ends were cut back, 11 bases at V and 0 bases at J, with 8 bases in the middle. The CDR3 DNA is TGTGCCTCTCTGAGCTCCTACAATGAGCAGTTCTTC. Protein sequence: CASLSSYNEQFF.

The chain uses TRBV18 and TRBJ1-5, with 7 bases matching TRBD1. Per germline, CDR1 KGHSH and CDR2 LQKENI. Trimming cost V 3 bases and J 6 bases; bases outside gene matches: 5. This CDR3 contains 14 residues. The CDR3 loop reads CASSPDRVGQPQHF. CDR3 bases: TGTGCCAGCTCACCTGACAGGGTAGGTCAGCCCCAGCATTTT.

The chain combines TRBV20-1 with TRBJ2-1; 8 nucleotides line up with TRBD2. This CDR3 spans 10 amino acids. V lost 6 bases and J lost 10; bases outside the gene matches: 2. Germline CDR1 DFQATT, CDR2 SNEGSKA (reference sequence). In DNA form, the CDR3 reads TGCAGTGCAGCGGGAGACGAGCAGTTCTTC. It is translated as CSAAGDEQFF.

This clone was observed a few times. DNA for the CDR3: TGTGCCAGCGCCTGGGGAGCCTCCTACGAGCAGTACTTC. It yields the protein CASAWGASYEQYF. This chain uses TRBV28 with TRBJ2-7, with D possibly being TRBD2 (5 bases). The CDR3 has 13 residues. V lost 8 bases, J lost 0 bases, and 11 bases lay in between. Germline V gene data show CDR1 as MDHEN and CDR2 as SYDVKM.

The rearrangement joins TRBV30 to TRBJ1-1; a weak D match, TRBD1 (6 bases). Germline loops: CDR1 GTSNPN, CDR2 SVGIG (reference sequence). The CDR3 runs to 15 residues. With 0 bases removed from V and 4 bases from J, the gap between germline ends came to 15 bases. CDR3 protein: CAWSVTSRGATEAFF. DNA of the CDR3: TGTGCCTGGAGTGTAACCAGCCGGGGGGCCACTGAAGCTTTCTTT.

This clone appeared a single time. The CDR3 nucleotides read TGCAGCGTTCGGGGGGCTAGCGTGACAGATACGCAGTATTTT. Protein product: CSVRGASVTDTQYF. The genes are TRBV29-1 and TRBJ2-3; a possible D gene is TRBD2 (7 bases). Trimming took off 5 bases at V and 3 bases at J, with 15 bases between the two ends. Germline V gene lookup returns CDR1 SQVTM and CDR2 ANQGSEA. This CDR3 region has 14 residues.

CDR3 in amino acids: CASSVVVGQPQHF. The DNA of the CDR3 is TGTGCCAGCAGTGTCGTGGTCGGTCAGCCCCAGCATTTT. V usage is TRBV6-4 and J usage is TRBJ1-5, with D uncertain. This CDR3 is 13 amino acids long. Trimming removed 4 bases at V and 6 bases at J, with 10 bases between. Germline V gene sequence: CDR1 MRHNA, CDR2 SNTAGT.

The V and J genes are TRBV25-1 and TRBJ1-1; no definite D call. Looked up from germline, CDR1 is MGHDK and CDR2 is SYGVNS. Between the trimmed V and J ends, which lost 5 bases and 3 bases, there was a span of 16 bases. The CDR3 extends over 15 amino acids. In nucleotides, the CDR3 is TGTGCCAGCAGTCCGCCACTGCCCCGGGACACTGAAGCTTTCTTT. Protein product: CASSPPLPRDTEAFF.

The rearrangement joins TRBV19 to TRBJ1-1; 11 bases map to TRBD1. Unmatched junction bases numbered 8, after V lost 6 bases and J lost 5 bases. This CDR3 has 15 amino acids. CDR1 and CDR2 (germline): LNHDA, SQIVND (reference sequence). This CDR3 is CASRPDRGRGTEAFF. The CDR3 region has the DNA TGTGCCAGTAGACCGGACAGGGGGCGCGGGACTGAAGCTTTCTTT.

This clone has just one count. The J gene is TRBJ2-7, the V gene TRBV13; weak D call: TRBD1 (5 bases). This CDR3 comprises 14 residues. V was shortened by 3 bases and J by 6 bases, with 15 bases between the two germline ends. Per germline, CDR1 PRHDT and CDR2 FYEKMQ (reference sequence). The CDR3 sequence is CASSLGLDASEQYF. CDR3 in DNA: TGTGCCAGCAGCTTGGGGCTAGACGCCAGCGAGCAGTACTTC.

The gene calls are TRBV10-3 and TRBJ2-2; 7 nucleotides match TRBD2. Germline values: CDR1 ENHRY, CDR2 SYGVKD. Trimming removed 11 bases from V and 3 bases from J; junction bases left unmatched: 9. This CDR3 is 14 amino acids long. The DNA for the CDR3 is TGTGCCTCATTAGCGGGCCTCGACACCGGGGAGCTGTTTTTT. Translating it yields CASLAGLDTGELFF.

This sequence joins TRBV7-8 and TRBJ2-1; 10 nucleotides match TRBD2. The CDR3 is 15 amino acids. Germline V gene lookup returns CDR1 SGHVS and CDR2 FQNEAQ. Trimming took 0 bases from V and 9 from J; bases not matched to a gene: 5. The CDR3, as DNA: TGTGCCAGCAGCTTAGCTCTAGCGGGAGCTCTTGAGCAGTTCTTC. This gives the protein CASSLALAGALEQFF. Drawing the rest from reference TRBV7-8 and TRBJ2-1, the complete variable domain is GAGVSQSPRYKVAKRGQDVALRCDPISGHVSLFWYQQALGQGPEFLTYFQNEAQLDKSGLPSDRFFAERPEGSVSTLKIQRTQQEDSAVYLCASSLALAGALEQFFGPGTRLTVL.

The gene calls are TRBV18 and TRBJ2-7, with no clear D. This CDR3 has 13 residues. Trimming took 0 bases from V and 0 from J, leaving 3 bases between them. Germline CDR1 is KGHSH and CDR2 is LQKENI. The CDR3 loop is CASSPPSSYEQYF. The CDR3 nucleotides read TGTGCCAGCTCACCACCGAGCTCCTACGAGCAGTACTTC.

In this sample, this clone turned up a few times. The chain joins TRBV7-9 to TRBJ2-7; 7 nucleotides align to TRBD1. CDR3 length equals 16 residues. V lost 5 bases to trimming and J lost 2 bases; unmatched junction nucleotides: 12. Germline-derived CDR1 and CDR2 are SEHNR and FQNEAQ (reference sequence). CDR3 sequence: CASSPRDSVFTYEQYF. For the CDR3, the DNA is TGTGCCAGCAGCCCTCGGGACAGCGTTTTTACCTACGAGCAGTACTTC.

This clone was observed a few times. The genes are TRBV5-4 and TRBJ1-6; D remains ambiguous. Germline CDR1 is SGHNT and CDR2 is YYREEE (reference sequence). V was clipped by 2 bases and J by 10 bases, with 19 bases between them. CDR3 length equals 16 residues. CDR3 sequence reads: CASSFHGSTGSSPLHF. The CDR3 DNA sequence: TGTGCCAGCAGCTTTCATGGGTCCACGGGGTCCTCACCCCTCCACTTT.

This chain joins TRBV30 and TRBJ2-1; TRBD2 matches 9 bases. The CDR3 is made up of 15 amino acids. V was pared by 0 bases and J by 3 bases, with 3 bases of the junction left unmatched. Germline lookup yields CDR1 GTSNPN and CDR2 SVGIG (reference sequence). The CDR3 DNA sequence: TGTGCCTGGAGTGTAGCTAGCGGGGTCTACAATGAGCAGTTCTTC. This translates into CAWSVASGVYNEQFF. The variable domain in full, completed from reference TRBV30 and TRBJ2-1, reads SQTIHQWPATLVQPVGSPLSLECTVEGTSNPNLYWYRQAAGRGLQLLFYSVGIGQISSEVPQNLSASRPQDRQFILSSKKLLLSDSGFYLCAWSVASGVYNEQFFGPGTRLTVL.

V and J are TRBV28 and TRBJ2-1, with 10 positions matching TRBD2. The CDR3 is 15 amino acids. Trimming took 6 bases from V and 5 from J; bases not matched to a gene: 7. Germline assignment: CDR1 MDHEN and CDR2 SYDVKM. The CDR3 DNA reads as TGTGCCAGCAGCCAACGGCTAGCGGGAGACAATGAGCAGTTCTTC. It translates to CASSQRLAGDNEQFF.

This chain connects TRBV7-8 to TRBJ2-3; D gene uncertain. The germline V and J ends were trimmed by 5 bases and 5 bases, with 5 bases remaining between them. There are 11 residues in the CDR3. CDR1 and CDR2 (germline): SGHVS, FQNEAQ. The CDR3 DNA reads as TGTGCCAGCAGCCTCGTAGATACGCAGTATTTT. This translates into CASSLVDTQYF.

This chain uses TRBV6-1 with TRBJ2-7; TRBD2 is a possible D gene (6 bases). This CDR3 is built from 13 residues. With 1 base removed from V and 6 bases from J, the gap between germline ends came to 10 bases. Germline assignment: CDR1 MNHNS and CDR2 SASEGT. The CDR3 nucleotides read TGTGCCAGCAGTGAAGGCTCTAGCGCCGAGCAGTACTTC. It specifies CASSEGSSAEQYF.

The CDR3: CSVESAGSPYEQYF. The CDR3 DNA reads TGCAGCGTTGAATCGGCGGGCTCGCCCTACGAGCAGTACTTC. This chain connects TRBV29-1 to TRBJ2-7, with D possibly matching TRBD2 (5 bases). The CDR3 consists of 14 residues. Between the trimmed V and J ends, which lost 2 bases and 2 bases, there was a span of 13 bases. Germline V gene sequence: CDR1 SQVTM, CDR2 ANQGSEA.

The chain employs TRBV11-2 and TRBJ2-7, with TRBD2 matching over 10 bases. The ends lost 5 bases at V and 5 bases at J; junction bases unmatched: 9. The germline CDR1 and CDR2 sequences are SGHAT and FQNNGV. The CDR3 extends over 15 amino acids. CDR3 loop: CASSVIGTSANEQYF. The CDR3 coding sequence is TGTGCCAGCAGCGTAATCGGGACTAGCGCCAACGAGCAGTACTTC.

The CDR3, as DNA: TGTGCCAGCTCACCACCGGCAGGGGGCTGGACTGAAGCTTTCTTT. Translating gives CASSPPAGGWTEAFF. The gene calls are TRBV18 and TRBJ1-1; TRBD1 matches at 8 bases. The V segment lost 0 bases and the J segment 5 bases; nucleotides outside the gene matches: 5. CDR3 length equals 15 residues. The germline CDR1 and CDR2 sequences are KGHSH and LQKENI.

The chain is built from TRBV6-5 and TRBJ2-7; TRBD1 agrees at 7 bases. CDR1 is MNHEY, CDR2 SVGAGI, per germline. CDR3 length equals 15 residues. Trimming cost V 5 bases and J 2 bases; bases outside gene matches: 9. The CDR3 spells CASSSPGQSTYEQYF. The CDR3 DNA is TGTGCCAGCAGTAGCCCGGGACAGTCCACCTACGAGCAGTACTTC.

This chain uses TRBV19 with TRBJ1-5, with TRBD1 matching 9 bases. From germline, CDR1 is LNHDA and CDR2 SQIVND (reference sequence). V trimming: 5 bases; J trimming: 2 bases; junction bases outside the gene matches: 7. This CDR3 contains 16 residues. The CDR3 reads CASSPVTGGGNQPQHF. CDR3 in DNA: TGTGCCAGTAGTCCCGTGACAGGGGGGGGCAATCAGCCCCAGCATTTT.

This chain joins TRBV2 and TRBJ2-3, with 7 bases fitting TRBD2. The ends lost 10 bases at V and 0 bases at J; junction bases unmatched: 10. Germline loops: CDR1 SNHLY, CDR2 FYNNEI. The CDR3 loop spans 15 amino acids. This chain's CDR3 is CATSGRAPSTDTQYF. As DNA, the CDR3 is TGTGCCACTTCGGGGAGGGCCCCTAGCACAGATACGCAGTATTTT.

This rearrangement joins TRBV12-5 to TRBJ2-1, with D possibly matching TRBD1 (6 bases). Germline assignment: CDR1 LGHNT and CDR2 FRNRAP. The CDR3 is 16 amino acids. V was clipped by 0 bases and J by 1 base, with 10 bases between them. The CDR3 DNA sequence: TGTGCTAGTGGTTTGGTACAAGGGGGTTCCTACAATGAGCAGTTCTTC. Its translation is CASGLVQGGSYNEQFF.